These 32 T cell receptor beta chains were sequenced from one sample in a study of HIV-infected patients and healthy controls. Whole blood was used without fractionation, so all unsorted peripheral T cells were included. Reverse transcription used approximately 500 ng RNA and constant-region primers for alpha and beta. Alpha and beta chain libraries were made separately by chain-specific third strand synthesis with multiplexing indices. One entry per CDR3 protein, called by TCRdb with MiXCR from the 5' RACE reads. The table includes approximately 12,000 distinct CDR3 sequences, 8% to 9.5% detected once. The sample consisted of blood, taken before antiretroviral therapy. The receptors originated from an adult with HIV infection. The donor label of this sample is uncertain.

This clonotype was found many times. This rearrangement joins TRBV6-1 to TRBJ2-3; unclear D gene. From germline, CDR1 is MNHNS and CDR2 SASEGT. CDR3 length equals 16 residues. The V end was cut by 6 bases, the J end by 5 bases, with 21 bases between. CDR3 protein: CASRGSPGGVGDTQYF. The DNA for the CDR3 is TGTGCCAGCAGGGGTTCCCCAGGCGGAGTCGGAGATACGCAGTATTTT.

The sample holds many counts of this clonotype. The rearrangement links TRBV14 to TRBJ1-2; no reliable D call. The V gene's germline CDR1 is SGHDN and CDR2 FVKESK. The V and J ends lost 4 bases and 5 bases respectively, with 11 bases between them. CDR3 size: 13 residues. For the CDR3, the DNA is TGTGCCAGCAGCCCCAATGGGAGGTATGGCTACACCTTC. Its protein product is CASSPNGRYGYTF.

This clonotype was seen ten or more times. The chain uses TRBV7-2 and TRBJ2-7, with 9 nucleotides matching TRBD1. The CDR3 sequence is 16 residues long. With 1 base clipped from V and 4 bases from J, the junction kept 8 bases outside the gene matches. Germline assignment: CDR1 SGHTA and CDR2 FQGNSA. CDR3 region: CASSLGGGTGQYEQYF. DNA for the CDR3: TGTGCCAGCAGCTTAGGGGGTGGGACAGGGCAATACGAGCAGTACTTC.

This clonotype appeared many times. The J gene is TRBJ2-5, the V gene TRBV6-5; 9 bases line up with TRBD1. Germline V gene sequence: CDR1 MNHEY, CDR2 SVGAGI. The V gene end was trimmed by 4 bases and the J gene end by 2 bases; junction bases not matched to a gene: 2. This CDR3 is 14 amino acids long. The CDR3 is CASSSDRGQETQYF. The CDR3 DNA reads as TGTGCCAGCAGTTCGGACAGGGGTCAAGAGACCCAGTACTTC.

This clonotype was recorded at least ten times. The CDR3 DNA reads TGTGCCAGCAGCGCGACGTATGGGGCGGGGGAGCAGTACTTC. It encodes CASSATYGAGEQYF. V is TRBV5-4 and J is TRBJ2-7, with a tentative D call TRBD2 (6 bases). The CDR3 runs 14 residues. The V gene lost 4 bases and the J gene lost 7 bases, with 18 bases spanning the gap. Per germline, CDR1 SGHNT and CDR2 YYREEE (reference sequence). The entire variable domain, with the rest obtained from reference TRBV5-4 and TRBJ2-7, is as follows: ETGVTQSPTHLIKTRGQQVTLRCSSQSGHNTVSWYQQALGQGPQFIFQYYREEENGRGNFPPRFSGLQFPNYSSELNVNALELDDSALYLCASSATYGAGEQYFGPGTRLTVT.

This clonotype was counted ten times or more. The gene calls are TRBV18 and TRBJ1-2; weak D call: TRBD1 (6 bases). This CDR3 is built from 16 residues. Germline loops: CDR1 KGHSH, CDR2 LQKENI. The V end was cut by 0 bases, the J end by 4 bases, with 15 bases between. Written as DNA, the CDR3 is TGTGCCAGCTCACCACCTGGAGGGGGAGGATTCTATGGCTACACCTTC. Amino acid sequence: CASSPPGGGGFYGYTF.

By sample fraction, this clonotype is medium-sized. This chain joins TRBV6-5 and TRBJ1-1, with a possible D match to TRBD1 (5 bases). Trimming removed 6 bases at V and 0 bases at J, with 14 bases between. CDR3 size: 15 residues. CDR1 and CDR2 from the germline V gene are MNHEY and SVGAGI. CDR3 amino acids: CASRLYEGLNTEAFF. CDR3 nucleotides: TGTGCCAGCAGACTATACGAGGGGTTGAACACTGAAGCTTTCTTT.

In its sample, this clonotype was seen once. One base away lies a much larger clone, so this may be a sequencing read error. The genes are TRBV14 and TRBJ1-1, with D tentatively TRBD1 (6 bases). Germline CDR1 and CDR2: SGHDN and FVKESK. V lost 1 base and J 4 bases, leaving 10 bases between the germline ends. The CDR3 loop spans 14 amino acids. CDR3 sequence: CASSQGRGFTEAFF. For the CDR3, the DNA is TGTGCCAGCAGCCAAGGAAGGGGGTTCACTGAAGCTTTCTTT.

This clonotype was picked up a small number of times. The chain employs TRBV13 and TRBJ2-1, with TRBD2 matching 13 bases. The V gene end was trimmed by 5 bases and the J gene end by 5 bases; junction bases not matched to a gene: 9. Germline V CDR1 and CDR2: PRHDT, FYEKMQ (reference sequence). The CDR3 contains 17 residues. CDR3 protein: CASSPRGTSGKNNEQFF. CDR3 coding DNA: TGTGCCAGCAGCCCGAGAGGGACTAGCGGGAAAAACAATGAGCAGTTCTTC.

CDR3 bases: TGTGCCAGCAGCTTGGAGCGGCAGGGGTTGACCTACGAGCAGTACTTC. This sequence encodes CASSLERQGLTYEQYF. This chain links TRBV5-6 with TRBJ2-7, with a weak D call TRBD1 (6 bases). The V end lost 0 bases, the J end lost 2 bases, and 15 bases lay between the germline ends. This CDR3 spans 16 amino acids. The V gene's germline CDR1 is SGHDT and CDR2 YYEEEE.

This clonotype was seen repeatedly, ten times or more. J is TRBJ2-7 and V is TRBV5-1; D ambiguous. This CDR3 comprises 15 residues. The V gene lost 4 bases and the J gene lost 0 bases, with 14 bases spanning the gap. Per germline, CDR1 SGHRS and CDR2 YFSETQ. CDR3 region: CASSDAKGGSYEQYF. The CDR3 nucleotides read TGCGCCAGCAGCGACGCTAAGGGCGGCTCCTACGAGCAGTACTTC.

This clonotype rates as medium-sized. The J gene is TRBJ2-5, the V gene TRBV10-1; a possible D gene is TRBD1 (5 bases). CDR1 WNHNN and CDR2 SYGVQD come from the germline V gene (reference sequence). The CDR3 is 13 amino acids. Trimming took 10 bases from V and 0 from J, leaving 12 bases between them. The CDR3 here is CATQEGDQETQYF. The DNA for the CDR3 is TGCGCCACACAAGAAGGGGACCAAGAGACCCAGTACTTC.

The table lists this clonotype with many counts. The J gene is TRBJ2-1, the V gene TRBV11-3; no reliable D call. The CDR3 has 13 amino acids. The germline V gene encodes CDR1 SGHNT and CDR2 YENEEA. The germline V and J ends were trimmed by 1 base and 1 base, with 2 bases remaining between them. The CDR3 DNA reads TGTGCCAGCAGCTTAGTATCCTACAATGAGCAGTTCTTC. It codes for CASSLVSYNEQFF.

This clonotype was seen ten or more times. The chain carries TRBV7-9 and TRBJ2-1; D is undetermined. The V end was cut by 1 base, the J end by 0 bases, with 13 bases between. This CDR3 contains 17 residues. Germline loops: CDR1 SEHNR, CDR2 FQNEAQ (reference sequence). In DNA form, the CDR3 reads TGTGCCAGCAGCTTAGGAAGGACGGTTAGCTCCTACAATGAGCAGTTCTTC. Translating gives CASSLGRTVSSYNEQFF.

This clonotype has a count of ten or more. The CDR3, as DNA: TGTGCCAGCAGCCGGGTCCCACCTGGAAACACCATATATTTT. Encoded protein: CASSRVPPGNTIYF. The V gene is TRBV27, the J gene TRBJ1-3; D is unresolved. CDR1 MNHEY and CDR2 SMNVEV come from the germline V gene (reference sequence). This CDR3 comprises 14 residues. With 6 bases removed from V and 2 bases from J, the gap between germline ends came to 11 bases.

This clonotype was recorded at least ten times. V usage is TRBV5-6 and J usage is TRBJ1-5, with D hard to call. CDR1 and CDR2 from the germline V gene are SGHDT and YYEEEE. This CDR3 is built from 14 residues. Trimming removed 1 base from V and 5 bases from J, with 10 bases in between. The CDR3 is CASSLKGRDQPQHF. The CDR3 DNA follows: TGTGCCAGCAGCTTGAAGGGAAGGGATCAGCCCCAGCATTTT. Complete variable domain (other parts from reference TRBV5-6 and TRBJ1-5): DAGVTQSPTHLIKTRGQQVTLRCSPKSGHDTVSWYQQALGQGPQFIFQYYEEEERQRGNFPDRFSGHQFPNYSSELNVNALLLGDSALYLCASSLKGRDQPQHFGDGTRLSIL.

This clonotype was recorded many times. The rearrangement joins TRBV6-1 to TRBJ1-2, with D uncertain. CDR1 and CDR2 (germline): MNHNS, SASEGT. V was trimmed by 0 bases and J by 4 bases, leaving 27 bases between them. The CDR3 runs to 20 residues. The CDR3 region is CASSEAWLRPDSNLPYGYTF. CDR3 coding DNA: TGTGCCAGCAGTGAAGCGTGGTTAAGGCCAGACTCAAACCTTCCCTATGGCTACACCTTC.

In this sample, this clonotype turned up many times. The V call is TRBV5-4, the J call TRBJ2-5, with 7 bases identical to TRBD2. The germline gives CDR1 SGHNT, CDR2 YYREEE (reference sequence). Trimming cost V 0 bases and J 5 bases; bases outside gene matches: 7. The CDR3 runs 15 residues. Here the CDR3 reads CASSLGSAGVETQYF. The DNA of the CDR3 is TGTGCCAGCAGCTTGGGTAGTGCGGGGGTCGAGACCCAGTACTTC.

This clonotype occurred many times. The CDR3 coding sequence is TGTGCCAGCAGCTTAGAGGGGGGCGCGGATGGCTACACCTTC. Its translation is CASSLEGGADGYTF. V and J are TRBV13 and TRBJ1-2; perhaps TRBD1 as D (6 bases). CDR3 length equals 14 residues. Deletions cut 1 base from V and 6 bases from J, with 12 bases between. Germline values: CDR1 PRHDT, CDR2 FYEKMQ (reference sequence).

This clonotype was recorded many times. This chain joins TRBV2 and TRBJ2-7; 8 nucleotides match TRBD1. CDR1 is SNHLY, CDR2 FYNNEI, per germline. This CDR3 is built from 12 residues. The V gene end was trimmed by 8 bases and the J gene end by 4 bases; junction bases not matched to a gene: 4. The chain's CDR3 is CASSDRAYEQYF. CDR3 in DNA: TGTGCCAGCTCGGACAGGGCGTACGAGCAGTACTTC.

This chain joins TRBV4-2 and TRBJ1-5; no clear D gene. V lost 0 bases and J lost 7, with 13 bases in between. Germline lookup yields CDR1 LGHNA and CDR2 YNFKEQ. This CDR3 is built from 15 residues. The CDR3 here is CASSQDLTFRQPQHF. CDR3 sequence (DNA): TGTGCCAGCAGCCAAGATTTAACTTTCAGGCAGCCCCAGCATTTT.

Only a few counts were recorded for this clonotype. V gene TRBV30 combines with J gene TRBJ1-1; TRBD1 might be the D (5 bases). Germline V lookup: CDR1 GTSNPN, CDR2 SVGIG (reference sequence). Trimming removed 4 bases from V and 5 bases from J, with 11 bases in between. This CDR3 is built from 12 residues. CDR3 protein: CAWNRQRTEAFF. In DNA form, the CDR3 reads TGTGCCTGGAATCGACAGAGGACTGAAGCTTTCTTT.

This clonotype was counted many times. The V gene is TRBV11-2, the J gene TRBJ2-7; 12 bases are a match to TRBD1. The CDR3 consists of 15 residues. The germline V gene encodes CDR1 SGHAT and CDR2 FQNNGV. The J segment lost 3 bases and the V segment lost 3 bases, leaving 3 bases of the junction unmatched. The CDR3 loop reads CASSLGQGAYYEQYF. The CDR3 DNA reads as TGTGCCAGCAGCTTGGGACAGGGGGCTTACTACGAGCAGTACTTC. The whole variable domain, filled in from reference TRBV11-2 and TRBJ2-7, reads EAGVAQSPRYKIIEKRQSVAFWCNPISGHATLYWYQQILGQGPKLLIQFQNNGVVDDSQLPKDRFSAERLKGVDSTLKIQPAKLEDSAVYLCASSLGQGAYYEQYFGPGTRLTVT.

This clonotype was observed at least ten times. This sequence joins TRBV7-3 and TRBJ2-5, with D possibly TRBD2 on 6 matching bases. CDR3 length equals 15 residues. Germline V lookup: CDR1 SGHTA, CDR2 FQGTGA. V shed 1 base and J shed 2 bases, with 11 bases lying between them. The chain's CDR3 is CASSLIAEPQETQYF. CDR3 coding DNA: TGTGCCAGCAGCTTAATAGCGGAGCCGCAAGAGACCCAGTACTTC. The full variable domain, its missing parts supplied by reference TRBV7-3 and TRBJ2-5, is GAGVSQTPSNKVTEKGKYVELRCDPISGHTALYWYRQSLGQGPEFLIYFQGTGAADDSGLPNDRFFAVRPEGSVSTLKIQRTERGDSAVYLCASSLIAEPQETQYFGPGTRLLVL.

The chain links TRBV3-1 to TRBJ1-3; D gene uncertain. CDR3 length: 15 amino acids. Germline values: CDR1 LGHDT, CDR2 YNNKEL (reference sequence). V was pared by 1 base and J by 0 bases, with 7 bases between. The CDR3 DNA sequence: TGTGCCAGCAGCCAAGGGGCCTACTCTGGAAACACCATATATTTT. Its protein is CASSQGAYSGNTIYF.

In its sample, this clonotype was seen a few times. This chain connects TRBV4-1 to TRBJ2-1, with 7 bases matching TRBD2. The CDR3 is made up of 13 amino acids. V shed 5 bases, J shed 8 bases, and the junction held 6 bases outside the gene matches. The V gene's germline CDR1 is MGHRA and CDR2 YSYEKL. CDR3 sequence reads: CASSYGLGYEQFF. CDR3 DNA: TGCGCCAGCAGCTACGGACTAGGCTATGAGCAGTTCTTC.

There are many counts of this clonotype. The chain recombines TRBV7-9 with TRBJ1-1; 8 bases are a match to TRBD1. Germline CDR1 reads SEHNR; CDR2 reads FQNEAQ (reference sequence). With 5 bases clipped from V and 1 base from J, the junction kept 6 bases outside the gene matches. The CDR3 length is 15 residues. For the CDR3, the DNA is TGTGCCAGCAGCCAGACCGGGACAGGGAACACTGAAGCTTTCTTT. It translates to CASSQTGTGNTEAFF.

This clonotype was recorded many times. The rearrangement joins TRBV29-1 to TRBJ1-2; the D is unclear. The ends were cut back, 4 bases at V and 4 bases at J, with 13 bases in the middle. Germline loops: CDR1 SQVTM, CDR2 ANQGSEA. CDR3 size: 13 residues. This CDR3 reads CSVGPGGSYGYTF. The CDR3 bases are TGCAGCGTTGGCCCGGGAGGCAGCTATGGCTACACCTTC.

This clonotype showed up many times. The chain employs TRBV7-6 and TRBJ2-1; D is possibly TRBD1 or TRBD2 (5 bases each). This CDR3 region has 13 residues. Looked up from germline, CDR1 is SGHVS and CDR2 is FNYEAQ. V lost 8 bases to trimming and J lost 2 bases, with 10 bases between them. For the CDR3, the DNA is TGTGCCAGCTCCCAGGGAGCCTACAATGAGCAGTTCTTC. Amino acid sequence: CASSQGAYNEQFF.

This clonotype has at least ten counts. The chain uses TRBV9 and TRBJ2-7, with TRBD2 identical over 9 bases. V trimming: 4 bases; J trimming: 7 bases; junction bases outside the gene matches: 3. Germline loops: CDR1 SGDLS, CDR2 YYNGEE. There are 12 residues in the CDR3. The CDR3 region is CASSPLAGEQYF. CDR3 in DNA: TGTGCCAGCAGCCCCCTAGCGGGGGAGCAGTACTTC. The whole variable domain, filled in from reference TRBV9 and TRBJ2-7, reads DSGVTQTPKHLITATGQRVTLRCSPRSGDLSVYWYQQSLDQGLQFLIQYYNGEERAKGNILERFSAQQFPDLHSELNLSSLELGDSALYFCASSPLAGEQYFGPGTRLTVT.

This clonotype was counted many times. The chain couples TRBV9 to TRBJ2-7; unclear D gene. CDR1 and CDR2 from the germline V gene are SGDLS and YYNGEE. This CDR3 contains 13 residues. Trimming left V 0 bases short and J 3 bases short, with 7 bases between. In DNA form, the CDR3 reads TGTGCCAGCAGCGTAGACCTCAGCTACGAGCAGTACTTC. Amino acid sequence: CASSVDLSYEQYF.

This chain connects TRBV9 to TRBJ2-7; 8 bases agree with TRBD1. CDR3 length: 15 amino acids. Germline V gene sequence: CDR1 SGDLS, CDR2 YYNGEE. Losses at the gene ends were 7 bases for V and 2 bases for J; bases not matched to a gene: 11. CDR3 amino acids: CASPPGDRYTYEQYF. Written as DNA, the CDR3 is TGTGCCAGCCCGCCGGGGGACAGGTATACCTACGAGCAGTACTTC.